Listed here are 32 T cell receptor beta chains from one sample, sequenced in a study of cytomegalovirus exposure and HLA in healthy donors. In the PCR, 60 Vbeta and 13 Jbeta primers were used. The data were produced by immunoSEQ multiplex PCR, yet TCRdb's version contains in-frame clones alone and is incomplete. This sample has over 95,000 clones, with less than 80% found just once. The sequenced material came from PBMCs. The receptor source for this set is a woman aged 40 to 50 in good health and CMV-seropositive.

The CDR3 DNA reads as TGTGCCACCAGCTACACAGGGTCGGGAGATACGCAGTATTTT. Protein: CATSYTGSGDTQYF. The gene calls are TRBV15 and TRBJ2-3; D might be TRBD1 (6 bases). This CDR3 spans 14 amino acids. Germline CDR1 reads LNHNV; CDR2 reads YYDKDF (reference sequence). Trimming removed 5 bases from V and 5 bases from J, with 14 bases in between.

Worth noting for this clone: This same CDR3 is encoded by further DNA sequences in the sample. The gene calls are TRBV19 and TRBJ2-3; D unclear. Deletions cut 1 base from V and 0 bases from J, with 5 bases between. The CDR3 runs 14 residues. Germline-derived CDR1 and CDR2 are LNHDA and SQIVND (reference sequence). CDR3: CASSIGQSTDTQYF. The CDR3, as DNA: TGTGCCAGTAGTATAGGCCAGAGCACAGATACGCAGTATTTT.

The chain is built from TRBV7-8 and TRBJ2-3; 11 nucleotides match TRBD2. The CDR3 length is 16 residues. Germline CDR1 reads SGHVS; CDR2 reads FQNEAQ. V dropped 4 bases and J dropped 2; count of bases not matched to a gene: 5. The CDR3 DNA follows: TGTGCCAGCAGCTCGTTACTAGCGGGGGACACAGATACGCAGTATTTT. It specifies CASSSLLAGDTDTQYF.

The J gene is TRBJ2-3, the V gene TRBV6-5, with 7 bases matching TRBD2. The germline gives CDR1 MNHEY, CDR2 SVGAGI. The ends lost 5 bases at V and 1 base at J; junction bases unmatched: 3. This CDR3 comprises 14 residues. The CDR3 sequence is CASSLAARTDTQYF. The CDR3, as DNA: TGTGCCAGCAGTCTAGCGGCCCGCACAGATACGCAGTATTTT.

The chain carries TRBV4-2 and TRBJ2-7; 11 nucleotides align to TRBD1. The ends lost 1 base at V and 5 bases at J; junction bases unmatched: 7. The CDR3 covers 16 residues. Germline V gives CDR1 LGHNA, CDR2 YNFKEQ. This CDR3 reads CASSQGGLDRGHEQYF. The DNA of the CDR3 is TGTGCCAGCAGCCAAGGGGGGTTGGACAGGGGGCACGAGCAGTACTTC.

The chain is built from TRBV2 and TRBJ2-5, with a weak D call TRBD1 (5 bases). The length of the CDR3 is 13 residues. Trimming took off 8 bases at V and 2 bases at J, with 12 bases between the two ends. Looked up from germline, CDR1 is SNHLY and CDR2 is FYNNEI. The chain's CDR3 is CASFSDTQETQYF. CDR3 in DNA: TGTGCCAGCTTCTCGGACACTCAAGAGACCCAGTACTTC.

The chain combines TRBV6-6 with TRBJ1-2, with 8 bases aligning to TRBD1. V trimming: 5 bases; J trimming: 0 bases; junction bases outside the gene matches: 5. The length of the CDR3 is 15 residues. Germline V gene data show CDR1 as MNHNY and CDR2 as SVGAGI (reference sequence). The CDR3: CASSTSGQANYGYTF. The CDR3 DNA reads TGTGCCAGCAGTACCTCGGGACAGGCTAACTATGGCTACACCTTC.

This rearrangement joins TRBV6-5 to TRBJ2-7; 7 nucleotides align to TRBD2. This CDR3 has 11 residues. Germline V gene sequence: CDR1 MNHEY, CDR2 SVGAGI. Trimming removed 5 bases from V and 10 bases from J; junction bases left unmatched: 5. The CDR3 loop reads CASSGGGSQYF. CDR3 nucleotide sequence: TGTGCCAGCAGTGGAGGCGGGAGTCAGTACTTC.

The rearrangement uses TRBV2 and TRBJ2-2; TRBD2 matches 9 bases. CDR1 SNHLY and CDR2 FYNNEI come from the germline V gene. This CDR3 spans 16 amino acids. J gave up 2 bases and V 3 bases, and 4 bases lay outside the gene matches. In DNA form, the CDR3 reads TGTGCCAGCAGTGACCCACTAGCGGGCAACACCGGGGAGCTGTTTTTT. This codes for CASSDPLAGNTGELFF.

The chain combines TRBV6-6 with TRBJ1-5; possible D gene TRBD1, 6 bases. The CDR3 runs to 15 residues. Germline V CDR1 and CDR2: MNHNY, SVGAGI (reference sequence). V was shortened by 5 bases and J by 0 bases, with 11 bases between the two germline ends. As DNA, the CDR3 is TGTGCCAGCAGTCGGACAGATTATAGCAATCAGCCCCAGCATTTT. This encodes CASSRTDYSNQPQHF.

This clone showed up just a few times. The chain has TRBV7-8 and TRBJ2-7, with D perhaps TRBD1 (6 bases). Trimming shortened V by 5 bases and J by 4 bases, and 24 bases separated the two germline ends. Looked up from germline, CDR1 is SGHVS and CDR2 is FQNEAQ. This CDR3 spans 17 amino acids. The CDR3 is CASSAAAVQGFRYEQYF. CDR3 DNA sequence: TGTGCCAGCAGCGCGGCGGCCGTCCAGGGGTTCCGGTACGAGCAGTACTTC.

The chain's CDR3 is CASSSDRDYGYTF. CDR3 nucleotides: TGTGCCAGCAGTTCTGACAGGGATTATGGCTACACCTTC. The chain couples TRBV2 to TRBJ1-2; 7 bases line up with TRBD1. Germline V gives CDR1 SNHLY, CDR2 FYNNEI. The V and J ends lost 5 bases and 5 bases, in that order; junction bases with no gene match: 5. The CDR3 extends over 13 amino acids. Using reference TRBV2 and TRBJ1-2 for the parts outside the CDR3, the full variable domain is EPEVTQTPSHQVTQMGQEVILRCVPISNHLYFYWYRQILGQKVEFLVSFYNNEISEKSEIFDDQFSVERPDGSNFTLKIRSTKLEDSAMYFCASSSDRDYGYTFGSGTRLTVV.

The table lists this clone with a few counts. CDR3: CASSEKAGMETQYF. The CDR3 region has the DNA TGTGCCAGCAGTGAAAAAGCGGGGATGGAGACCCAGTACTTC. This chain uses TRBV2 with TRBJ2-5; 7 bases agree with TRBD2. CDR1 is SNHLY and CDR2 is FYNNEI in the germline V gene. Trimming at V came to 2 bases and at J to 5 bases, leaving 5 bases not matched to a gene. There are 14 residues in the CDR3.

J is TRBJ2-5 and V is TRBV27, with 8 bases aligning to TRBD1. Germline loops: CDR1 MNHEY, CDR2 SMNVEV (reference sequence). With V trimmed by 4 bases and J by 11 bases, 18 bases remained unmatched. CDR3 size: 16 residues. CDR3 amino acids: CASSSHTGQGVGEQYF. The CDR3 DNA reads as TGTGCCAGCAGTTCTCACACTGGACAGGGTGTGGGAGAGCAGTACTTC.

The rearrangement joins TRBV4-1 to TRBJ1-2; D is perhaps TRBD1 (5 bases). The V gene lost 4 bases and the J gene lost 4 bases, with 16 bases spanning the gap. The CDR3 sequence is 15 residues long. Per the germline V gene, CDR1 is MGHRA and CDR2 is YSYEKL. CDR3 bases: TGCGCCAGCAGCCCTCACGACAGTGGGTTCTATGGCTACACCTTC. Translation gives CASSPHDSGFYGYTF.

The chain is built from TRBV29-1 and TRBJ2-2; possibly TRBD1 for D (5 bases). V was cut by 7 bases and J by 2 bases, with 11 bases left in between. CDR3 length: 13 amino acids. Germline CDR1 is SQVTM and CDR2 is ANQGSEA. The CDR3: CSAGHLNTGELFF. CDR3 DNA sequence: TGCAGCGCCGGACACTTAAACACCGGGGAGCTGTTTTTT.

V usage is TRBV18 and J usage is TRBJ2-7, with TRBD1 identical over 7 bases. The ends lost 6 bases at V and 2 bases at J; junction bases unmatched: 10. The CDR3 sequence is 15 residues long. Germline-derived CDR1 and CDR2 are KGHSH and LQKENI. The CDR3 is CASSPTGMGTYEQYF. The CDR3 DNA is TGTGCCAGCTCCCCGACAGGGATGGGAACCTACGAGCAGTACTTC.

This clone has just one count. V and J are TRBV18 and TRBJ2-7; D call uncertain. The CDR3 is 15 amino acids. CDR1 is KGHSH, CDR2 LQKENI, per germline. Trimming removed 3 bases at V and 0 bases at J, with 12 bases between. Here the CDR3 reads CASSPGPDLSYEQYF. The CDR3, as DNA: TGTGCCAGCTCACCGGGCCCCGACCTCTCCTACGAGCAGTACTTC.

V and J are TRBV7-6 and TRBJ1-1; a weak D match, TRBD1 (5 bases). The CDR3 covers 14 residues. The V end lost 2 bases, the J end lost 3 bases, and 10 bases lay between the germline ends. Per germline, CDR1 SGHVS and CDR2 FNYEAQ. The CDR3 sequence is CASSLRAGDTEAFF. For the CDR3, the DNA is TGTGCCAGCAGCTTACGCGCGGGGGACACTGAAGCTTTCTTT. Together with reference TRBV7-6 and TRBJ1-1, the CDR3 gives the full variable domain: GAGVSQSPRYKVTKRGQDVALRCDPISGHVSLYWYRQALGQGPEFLTYFNYEAQQDKSGLPNDRFSAERPEGSISTLTIQRTEQRDSAMYRCASSLRAGDTEAFFGQGTRLTVV.

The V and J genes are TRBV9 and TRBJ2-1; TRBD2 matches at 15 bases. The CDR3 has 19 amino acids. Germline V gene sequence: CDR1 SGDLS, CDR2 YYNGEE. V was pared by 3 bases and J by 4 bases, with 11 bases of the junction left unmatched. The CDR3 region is CASSASPGLAGGEYNEQFF. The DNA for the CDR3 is TGTGCCAGCAGCGCATCTCCGGGACTAGCGGGGGGAGAGTACAATGAGCAGTTCTTC.

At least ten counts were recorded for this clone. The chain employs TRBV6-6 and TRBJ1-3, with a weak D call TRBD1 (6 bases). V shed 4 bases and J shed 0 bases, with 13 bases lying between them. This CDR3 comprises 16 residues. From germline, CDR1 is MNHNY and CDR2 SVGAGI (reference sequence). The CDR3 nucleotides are TGTGCCAGCAGTTTGAGGGGGGGAGGCTCTGGAAACACCATATATTTT. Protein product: CASSLRGGGSGNTIYF.

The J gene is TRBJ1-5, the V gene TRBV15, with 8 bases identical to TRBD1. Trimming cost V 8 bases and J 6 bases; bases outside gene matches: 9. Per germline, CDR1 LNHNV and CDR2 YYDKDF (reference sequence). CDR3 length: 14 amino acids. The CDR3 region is CATQEQGVFQPQHF. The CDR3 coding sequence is TGTGCCACCCAAGAACAGGGGGTCTTTCAGCCCCAGCATTTT. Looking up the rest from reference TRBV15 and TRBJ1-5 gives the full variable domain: DAMVIQNPRYQVTQFGKPVTLSCSQTLNHNVMYWYQQKSSQAPKLLFHYYDKDFNNEADTPDNFQSRRPNTSFCFLDIRSPGLGDTAMYLCATQEQGVFQPQHFGDGTRLSIL.

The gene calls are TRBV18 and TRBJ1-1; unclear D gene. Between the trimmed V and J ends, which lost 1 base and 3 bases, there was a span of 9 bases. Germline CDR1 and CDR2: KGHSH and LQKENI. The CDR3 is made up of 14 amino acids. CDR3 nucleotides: TGTGCCAGCTCACCACAGGAGAGGGACACTGAAGCTTTCTTT. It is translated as CASSPQERDTEAFF.

CDR3 amino acids: CASSLAGRSQGLFGNTIYF. The CDR3 DNA is TGTGCCAGCAGCTTAGCGGGAAGATCACAGGGTTTGTTCGGAAACACCATATATTTT. This chain uses TRBV7-6 with TRBJ1-3, with D maybe TRBD1 (6 bases). CDR1 and CDR2 from the germline V gene are SGHVS and FNYEAQ. CDR3 length: 19 amino acids. The V end lost 0 bases, the J end lost 4 bases, and 22 bases lay between the germline ends.

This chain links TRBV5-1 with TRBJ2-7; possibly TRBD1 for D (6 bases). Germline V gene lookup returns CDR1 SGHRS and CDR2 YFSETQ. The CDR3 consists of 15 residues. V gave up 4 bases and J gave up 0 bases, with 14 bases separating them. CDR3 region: CASSLGHQLSYEQYF. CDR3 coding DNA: TGCGCCAGCAGCCTGGGACACCAACTCTCCTACGAGCAGTACTTC.

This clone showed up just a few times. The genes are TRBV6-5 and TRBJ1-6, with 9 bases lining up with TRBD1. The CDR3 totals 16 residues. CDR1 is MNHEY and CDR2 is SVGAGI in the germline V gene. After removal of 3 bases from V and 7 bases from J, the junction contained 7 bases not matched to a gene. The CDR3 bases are TGTGCCAGCAGTTATGGGGGGGACAGGGTAAATTCACCCCTCCACTTT. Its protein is CASSYGGDRVNSPLHF.

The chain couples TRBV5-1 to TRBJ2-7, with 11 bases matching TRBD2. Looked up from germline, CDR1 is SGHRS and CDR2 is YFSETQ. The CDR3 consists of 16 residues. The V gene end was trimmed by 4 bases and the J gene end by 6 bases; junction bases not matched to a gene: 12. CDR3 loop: CASSLPTGTSGSEQYF. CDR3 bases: TGCGCCAGCAGCCTGCCAACCGGGACTAGCGGTAGCGAGCAGTACTTC.

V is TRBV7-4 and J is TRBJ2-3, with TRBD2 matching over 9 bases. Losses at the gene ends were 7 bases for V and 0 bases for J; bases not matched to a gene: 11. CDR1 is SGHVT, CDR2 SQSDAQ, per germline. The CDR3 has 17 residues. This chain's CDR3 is CASTPHLAGLSTDTQYF. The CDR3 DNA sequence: TGTGCCAGCACCCCGCATCTAGCGGGACTTAGCACAGATACGCAGTATTTT.

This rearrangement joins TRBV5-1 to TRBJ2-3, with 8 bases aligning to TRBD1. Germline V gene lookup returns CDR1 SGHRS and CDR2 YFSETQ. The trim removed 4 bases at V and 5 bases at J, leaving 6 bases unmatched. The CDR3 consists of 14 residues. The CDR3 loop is CASSKGTGRDTQYF. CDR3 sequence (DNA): TGCGCCAGCAGCAAAGGGACAGGTCGAGATACGCAGTATTTT.

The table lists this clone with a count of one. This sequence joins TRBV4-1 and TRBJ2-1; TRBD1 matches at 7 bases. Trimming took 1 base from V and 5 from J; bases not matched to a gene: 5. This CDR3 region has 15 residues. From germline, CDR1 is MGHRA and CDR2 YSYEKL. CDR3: CASSQGRGPNNEQFF. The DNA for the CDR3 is TGCGCCAGCAGCCAAGGAAGGGGGCCGAACAATGAGCAGTTCTTC.

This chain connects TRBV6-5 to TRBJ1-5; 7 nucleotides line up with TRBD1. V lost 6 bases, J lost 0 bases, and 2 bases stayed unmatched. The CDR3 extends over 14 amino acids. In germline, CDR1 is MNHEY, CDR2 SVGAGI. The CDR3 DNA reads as TGTGCCAGCAGGGACAGGCGTAGCAATCAGCCCCAGCATTTT. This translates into CASRDRRSNQPQHF.

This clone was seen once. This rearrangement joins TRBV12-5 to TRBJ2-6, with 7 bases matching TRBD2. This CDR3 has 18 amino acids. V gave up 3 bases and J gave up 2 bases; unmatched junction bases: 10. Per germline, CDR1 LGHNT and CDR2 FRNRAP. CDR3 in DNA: TGTGCTAGTGGTTTACCCCATAAGCGGGAACCTGGGGCCAACGTCCTGACTTTC. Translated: CASGLPHKREPGANVLTF.